These 9 T cell receptor beta chains originate from one sample sequenced in a study of blood T cell repertoires in COVID-19. The data were produced by immunoSEQ multiplex PCR, yet TCRdb's version contains in-frame clones alone and is incomplete. The table includes about 330,000 clones, 85% to 90% detected once. The material sequenced was peripheral blood. The origin of the receptors is a woman aged 45-65 years with active or convalescent COVID-19.

This chain connects TRBV30 to TRBJ2-7; a possible D gene is TRBD2 (5 bases). Trimming left V 2 bases short and J 1 base short, with 15 bases between. Germline CDR1 GTSNPN, CDR2 SVGIG (reference sequence). The CDR3 totals 15 residues. The CDR3 DNA sequence: TGTGCCTGGAGTCCTATCGGGCGGACTTCCTACGAGCAGTACTTC. Its translation is CAWSPIGRTSYEQYF.

This chain links TRBV19 with TRBJ1-2, with D unresolved. The V gene's germline CDR1 is LNHDA and CDR2 SQIVND (reference sequence). Trimming left V 4 bases short and J 7 bases short, with 13 bases between. The CDR3 is 13 amino acids. The CDR3 bases are TGTGCCAGTAGTACCCAGAGGGTTTCTGGCTACACCTTC. Translated, it gives CASSTQRVSGYTF.

V is TRBV29-1 and J is TRBJ2-1; D is ambiguous. In germline, CDR1 is SQVTM, CDR2 ANQGSEA. Trimming shortened V by 3 bases and J by 2 bases, and 14 bases separated the two germline ends. The CDR3 is made up of 15 amino acids. This chain's CDR3 is CSVDRLLFPYNEQFF. CDR3 sequence (DNA): TGCAGCGTTGACAGGCTACTTTTCCCCTACAATGAGCAGTTCTTC.

This chain uses TRBV3-1 (or the pseudogene TRBV3-2) with TRBJ2-3, with 10 bases fitting TRBD2. The ends lost 6 bases at V and 3 bases at J; junction bases unmatched: 0. CDR1 is LGHDT and CDR2 is YNNKEL in the germline V gene (reference sequence). The CDR3 sequence is 13 residues long. The CDR3 sequence is CASRLAGTDTQYF. In nucleotides, the CDR3 is TGTGCCAGCAGACTAGCGGGAACAGATACGCAGTATTTT.

The chain employs TRBV7-2 and TRBJ2-1, with TRBD2 identical over 11 bases. CDR1 and CDR2 from the germline V gene are SGHTA and FQGNSA. V shed 5 bases, J shed 7 bases, and the junction held 10 bases outside the gene matches. The CDR3 runs to 16 residues. The CDR3 loop is CASSGLSSGRTNEQFF. The CDR3 region has the DNA TGTGCCAGCAGCGGCCTTTCTAGCGGGAGGACTAATGAGCAGTTCTTC.

V usage is TRBV5-8 and J usage is TRBJ1-4; TRBD1 might be the D (5 bases). The CDR3 covers 16 residues. CDR1 and CDR2 (germline): SGHTS, YDEGEE. The V end lost 3 bases, the J end lost 0 bases, and 12 bases lay between the germline ends. The chain's CDR3 is CASSWGGVATNEKLFF. The CDR3 DNA follows: TGTGCCAGCAGCTGGGGCGGCGTTGCAACTAATGAAAAACTGTTTTTT.

Turning to this clone: The sample carries other DNA sequences with the same CDR3. The chain recombines TRBV7-9 with TRBJ1-1, with D uncertain. Trimming stripped 2 bases from V and 7 bases from J, with 8 bases between. Germline CDR1 and CDR2: SEHNR and FQNEAQ (reference sequence). The CDR3 is 12 amino acids. CDR3: CASSLRDSEAFF. Here the CDR3 DNA reads TGTGCCAGCAGCTTACGGGATAGTGAAGCTTTCTTT.

The chain joins TRBV27 to TRBJ2-7; D might be TRBD2 (5 bases). Trimming pared 5 bases from V and 3 bases from J, leaving 14 bases between. The CDR3 has 14 residues. Germline loops: CDR1 MNHEY, CDR2 SMNVEV (reference sequence). The CDR3: CASSRGQTSYEQYF. CDR3 bases: TGTGCCAGCAGTCGAGGGCAAACTAGCTACGAGCAGTACTTC.

The V call is TRBV7-8, the J call TRBJ2-7; TRBD2 agrees at 9 bases. The junction had 8 bases not matched to a gene; V was cut back by 1 base and J by 7 bases. Germline V gene lookup returns CDR1 SGHVS and CDR2 FQNEAQ. This CDR3 has 15 amino acids. DNA for the CDR3: TGTGCCAGCAGCTTAGGAGCGGGGGGTGGATGGGAGCAGTACTTC. It encodes CASSLGAGGGWEQYF.